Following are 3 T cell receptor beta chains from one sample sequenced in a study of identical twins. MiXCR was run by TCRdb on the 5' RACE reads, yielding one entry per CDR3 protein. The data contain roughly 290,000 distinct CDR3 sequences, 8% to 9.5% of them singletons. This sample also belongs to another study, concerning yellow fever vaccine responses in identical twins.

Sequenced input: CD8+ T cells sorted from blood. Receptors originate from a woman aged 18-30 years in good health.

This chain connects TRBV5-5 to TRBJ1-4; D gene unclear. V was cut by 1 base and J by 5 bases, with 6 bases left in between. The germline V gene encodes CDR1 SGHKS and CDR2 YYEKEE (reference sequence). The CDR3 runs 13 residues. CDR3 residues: CASSLSRNEKLFF. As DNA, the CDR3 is TGTGCCAGCAGCTTGTCCAGGAATGAAAAACTGTTTTTT.

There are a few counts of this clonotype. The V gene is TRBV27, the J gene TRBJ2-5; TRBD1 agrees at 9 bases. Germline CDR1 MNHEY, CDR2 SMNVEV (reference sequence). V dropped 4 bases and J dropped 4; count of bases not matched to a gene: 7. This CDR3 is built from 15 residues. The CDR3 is CASSSGQGLLETQYF. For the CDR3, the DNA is TGTGCCAGCAGTTCGGGACAGGGTTTGCTAGAGACCCAGTACTTC.

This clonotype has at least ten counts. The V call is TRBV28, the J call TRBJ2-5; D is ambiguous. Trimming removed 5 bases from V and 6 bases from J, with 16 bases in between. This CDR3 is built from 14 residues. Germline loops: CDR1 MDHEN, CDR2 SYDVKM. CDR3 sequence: CASSLDGYGQTQYF. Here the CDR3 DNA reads TGTGCCAGCAGTCTAGACGGATACGGTCAGACCCAGTACTTC.